The T cell receptor (beta chain) under discussion was sequenced for a study of T cell responses to AZD1222 COVID-19 vaccine. Study results and limitations: Among the donors, most were white British and more were female, and clonal diversity was possibly underestimated. Reports indicate that nearly half of spike-specific TCRs are directed at unmutated variant regions. Spike-specific TCR breadth and depth went up after people got two AZD1222 doses.

This clone was detected only once. Its antigen is unidentified. CDR1 and CDR2 from the germline V gene are LNHDA and SQIVND (reference sequence). The CDR3 spans 14 residues. With 5 bases clipped from V and 9 bases from J, the junction kept 13 bases outside the gene matches. Generated by immunoSEQ multiplex PCR, the TCRdb table keeps only in-frame clones and is missing some. The repertoire includes 180,000 or so clones, 94% of them detected once, and approximately 0.6% sits in the top ten. Sequencing used peripheral blood, obtained on day 0 of AZD1222 vaccination. The V gene is TRBV19, the J gene TRBJ2-7; 7 nucleotides agree with TRBD1. The clonotype originates from an adult in good health. The CDR3 sequence is CASSPRTDRERQYF. The CDR3 nucleotides read TGTGCCAGTAGTCCCAGAACAGACAGGGAAAGGCAGTACTTC.